This paragraph reports one T cell receptor beta chain. The protocol was immunoSEQ multiplex PCR, while the TCRdb copy is restricted to in-frame clones and leaves out a portion. The repertoire holds tens of thousands of clones, with more than 80% as singletons. The source of the sample is a study of blood T cell repertoires in COVID-19. V was pared by 5 bases and J by 3 bases, with 8 bases of the junction left unmatched. The germline CDR1 and CDR2 sequences are MNHEY and SVGAGI. There are 15 residues in the CDR3. V is TRBV6-5 and J is TRBJ2-7, with 9 bases lining up with TRBD1. This clonotype originated in an older woman with acute or convalescent COVID-19. The sequenced sample was peripheral blood. The CDR3 sequence is CASSPSPGQGYEQYF. The CDR3 DNA is TGTGCCAGCAGTCCATCTCCGGGACAGGGCTACGAGCAGTACTTC.